This T cell receptor beta chain was captured in a study of CD8 T cells in ankylosing spondylitis. General study findings and limits: A motif in TCR beta, a set of roughly 8 highly homologous variants, appeared characteristic of ankylosing spondylitis blood. Matched synovial fluid from ankylosing spondylitis patients was reported to be enriched for disease-linked clones.

Construction of TCR beta libraries was performed using quantitative 5'-RACE with molecular barcodes. TCRdb re-derived calls from the 5' RACE reads in MiXCR, one entry per CDR3 protein. The data hold 250,000 to 350,000 distinct CDR3 sequences, with 20% observed a single time. The length of the CDR3 is 14 residues. With 5 bases clipped from V and 8 bases from J, the junction kept 7 bases outside the gene matches. Germline lookup yields CDR1 SNHLY and CDR2 FYNNEI. The table lists this clonotype with many counts. Its antigen is still unknown. The clonotype comes from a male donor with ankylosing spondylitis or in good health (not recorded which). V and J are TRBV2 and TRBJ1-4; TRBD1 aligns across 8 bases. Sequences were obtained from blood, either unsorted or a sorted T cell fraction (not recorded which). In DNA form, the CDR3 reads TGTGCCAGCAGTTTAAACAGGGGGGGAGAAAAACTGTTTTTT. It specifies CASSLNRGGEKLFF.